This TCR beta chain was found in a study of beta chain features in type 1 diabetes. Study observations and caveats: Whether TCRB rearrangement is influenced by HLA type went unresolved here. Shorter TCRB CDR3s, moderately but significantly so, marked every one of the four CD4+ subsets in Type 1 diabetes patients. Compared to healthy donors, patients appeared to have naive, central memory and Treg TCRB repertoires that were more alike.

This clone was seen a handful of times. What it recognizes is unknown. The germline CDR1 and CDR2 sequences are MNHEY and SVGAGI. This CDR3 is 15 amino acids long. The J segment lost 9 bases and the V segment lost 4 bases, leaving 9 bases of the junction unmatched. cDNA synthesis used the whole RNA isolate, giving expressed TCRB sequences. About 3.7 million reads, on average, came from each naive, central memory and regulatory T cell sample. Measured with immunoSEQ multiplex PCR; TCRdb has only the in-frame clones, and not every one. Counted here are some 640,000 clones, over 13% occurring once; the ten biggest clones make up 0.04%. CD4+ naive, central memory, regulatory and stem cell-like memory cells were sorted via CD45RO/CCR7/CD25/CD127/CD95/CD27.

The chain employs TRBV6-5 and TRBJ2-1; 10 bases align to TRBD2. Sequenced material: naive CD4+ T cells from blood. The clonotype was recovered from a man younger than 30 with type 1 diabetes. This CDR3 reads CASSSSGTSEREQFF. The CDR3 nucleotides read TGTGCCAGCAGTTCCTCCGGGACTAGCGAGCGTGAGCAGTTCTTC.